The 26 T cell receptor beta chains presented below share a single source sample, sequenced in a study of shared clonotypes between healthy human individuals. Terminally differentiated effector memory CD45RA+ cells were left out of the naive CD8 fraction, which was CD45RO-negative and positively selected for CCR7. Clones were read by immunoSEQ multiplex PCR, and TCRdb kept only the in-frame ones, dropping some. Of 2 million or so clones in the sample, about 95% were seen once. Sequencing input: naive CD8+ T cells sorted from blood. Every receptor here comes from a man between 18 and 35 years old in good health.

The V and J genes are TRBV5-1 and TRBJ2-7; D gene unclear. Germline V gene data show CDR1 as SGHRS and CDR2 as YFSETQ. This CDR3 is 9 amino acids long. Trimming left V 7 bases short and J 3 bases short, with 2 bases between. The CDR3, as DNA: TGCGCCAGCGGCTACGAGCAGTACTTC. As protein: CASGYEQYF.

This clone came up once. The chain couples TRBV10-1 to TRBJ2-2; 11 bases agree with TRBD2. Germline V gives CDR1 WNHNN, CDR2 SYGVQD (reference sequence). With 3 bases clipped from V and 4 bases from J, the junction kept 7 bases outside the gene matches. CDR3 length: 17 amino acids. Here the CDR3 DNA reads TGCGCCAGCAGTGACCTAACTAGCGGGAGCTTCACCGGGGAGCTGTTTTTT. It is translated as CASSDLTSGSFTGELFF.

The chain is built from TRBV30 and TRBJ2-3, with unresolved D. This CDR3 spans 12 amino acids. The germline gives CDR1 GTSNPN, CDR2 SVGIG (reference sequence). V lost 2 bases, J lost 2 bases, and 5 bases lay in between. The CDR3: CAWSQVTDTQYF. The DNA of the CDR3 is TGTGCCTGGAGTCAGGTCACAGATACGCAGTATTTT. Full variable domain (remainder filled in from reference TRBV30 and TRBJ2-3): SQTIHQWPATLVQPVGSPLSLECTVEGTSNPNLYWYRQAAGRGLQLLFYSVGIGQISSEVPQNLSASRPQDRQFILSSKKLLLSDSGFYLCAWSQVTDTQYFGPGTRLTVL.

The CDR3 nucleotides are TGTGCCAGCAATATAGCGGGAGGGGGGTCAGATACGCAGTATTTT. Translating gives CASNIAGGGSDTQYF. This chain uses TRBV6-5 with TRBJ2-3; 11 nucleotides line up with TRBD2. This CDR3 has 15 amino acids. With 7 bases clipped from V and 4 bases from J, the junction kept 7 bases outside the gene matches. The germline gives CDR1 MNHEY, CDR2 SVGAGI.

The chain employs TRBV6-5 and TRBJ2-7; possibly TRBD1 for D (6 bases). Deletions cut 4 bases from V and 0 bases from J, with 16 bases between. The CDR3 is 16 amino acids. CDR1 and CDR2 (germline): MNHEY, SVGAGI. DNA for the CDR3: TGTGCCAGCAGTTCGCTCCGGGACACCGGCTCCTACGAGCAGTACTTC. It yields the protein CASSSLRDTGSYEQYF.

This clone was detected only once. The CDR3 protein is CASIKDRGLAKNIQYF. In DNA form, the CDR3 reads TGTGCCAGCATCAAGGACAGGGGGCTAGCCAAAAACATTCAGTACTTC. This chain uses TRBV2 with TRBJ2-4, with TRBD1 matching 11 bases. This CDR3 region has 16 residues. Germline CDR1 and CDR2: SNHLY and FYNNEI. The V and J ends lost 7 bases and 0 bases, in that order; junction bases with no gene match: 5.

The chain couples TRBV28 to TRBJ2-3, with 10 bases that match TRBD1. V shed 4 bases, J shed 6 bases, and the junction held 7 bases outside the gene matches. The length of the CDR3 is 15 residues. The germline V gene encodes CDR1 MDHEN and CDR2 SYDVKM. The CDR3 here is CASSSTGGSRDTQYF. The CDR3 DNA sequence: TGTGCCAGCAGTTCGACAGGGGGCTCTAGGGATACGCAGTATTTT.

The CDR3 nucleotides are TGTGCCAGCTATGAGGGGATCTACAATGAGCAGTTCTTC. Amino acid sequence: CASYEGIYNEQFF. The V gene is TRBV5-5, the J gene TRBJ2-1; perhaps D is TRBD1 or TRBD2 (5 bases each). This CDR3 has 13 residues. V lost 7 bases and J lost 3, with 11 bases in between. From germline, CDR1 is SGHKS and CDR2 YYEKEE (reference sequence).

The chain employs TRBV14 and TRBJ2-1, with 7 bases aligning to TRBD2. The CDR3 has 15 amino acids. The germline V gene encodes CDR1 SGHDN and CDR2 FVKESK. The ends lost 4 bases at V and 1 base at J; junction bases unmatched: 4. CDR3 residues: CASSLLADSYNEQFF. Here the CDR3 DNA reads TGTGCCAGCAGCCTCCTAGCGGATTCCTACAATGAGCAGTTCTTC.

Remarks on this clone: Other DNA sequences in this sample translate to the same CDR3. V and J are TRBV5-1 and TRBJ2-7; TRBD1 is a possible D gene (6 bases). V was pared by 0 bases and J by 4 bases, with 11 bases between. Germline CDR1 is SGHRS and CDR2 is YFSETQ. The length of the CDR3 is 14 residues. The CDR3: CASSLDRVGYEQYF. The CDR3 DNA reads TGCGCCAGCAGCTTGGACAGGGTAGGATACGAGCAGTACTTC.

This chain links TRBV7-9 with TRBJ1-3; D unclear. CDR1 and CDR2 (germline): SEHNR, FQNEAQ (reference sequence). The CDR3 is made up of 14 amino acids. Between the trimmed V and J ends, which lost 10 bases and 0 bases, there was a span of 13 bases. The DNA for the CDR3 is TGTGCCACAGGCCGGGAGGACTCTGGAAACACCATATATTTT. Amino acids: CATGREDSGNTIYF.

The gene calls are TRBV5-6 and TRBJ2-5; D gene unclear. The end of the DNA fits TRBJ2-7 better, so the J call may be wrong. The CDR3 is 13 residues long. CDR1 is SGHDT, CDR2 YYEEEE, per germline. The DNA for the CDR3 is TGTGCCAGCAGCTTGTGGTCTTCCTACGAGCAGTACTTC. Translation gives CASSLWSSYEQYF.

CDR3: CASSFRQTSTNEKLFF. In DNA, the CDR3 is TGTGCCAGCAGTTTCCGACAGACCTCAACTAATGAAAAACTGTTTTTT. The chain joins TRBV28 to TRBJ1-4, with a tentative D call TRBD1 (5 bases). Trimming stripped 3 bases from V and 0 bases from J, with 11 bases between. Germline V gives CDR1 MDHEN, CDR2 SYDVKM. This CDR3 is built from 16 residues.

The gene calls are TRBV9 and TRBJ2-5; 10 positions agree with TRBD2. CDR3 length: 15 residues. Germline CDR1 SGDLS, CDR2 YYNGEE. The trim removed 3 bases at V and 0 bases at J, leaving 2 bases unmatched. CDR3 sequence: CASSDSGGNQETQYF. The CDR3 nucleotides are TGTGCCAGCAGCGATAGCGGGGGGAACCAAGAGACCCAGTACTTC.

J is TRBJ2-3 and V is TRBV2, with D possibly matching TRBD2 (5 bases). Trimming stripped 8 bases from V and 2 bases from J, with 14 bases between. CDR1 and CDR2 (germline): SNHLY, FYNNEI. The CDR3 totals 14 residues. CDR3 nucleotide sequence: TGTGCCAGCCCGAGCGGAATTAACACAGATACGCAGTATTTT. This translates into CASPSGINTDTQYF.

A remark on this clone: Additional DNA sequences in this sample encode the identical CDR3. The chain combines TRBV7-9 with TRBJ2-7; 7 bases are a match to TRBD1. V shed 5 bases and J 4 bases; nucleotides not matched to a gene: 5. The germline V gene encodes CDR1 SEHNR and CDR2 FQNEAQ (reference sequence). This CDR3 is built from 13 residues. The CDR3 DNA follows: TGTGCCAGCAGCGGGGACAGAAGTTACGAGCAGTACTTC. Its protein product is CASSGDRSYEQYF. Looking up the rest from reference TRBV7-9 and TRBJ2-7 gives the full variable domain: DTGVSQNPRHKITKRGQNVTFRCDPISEHNRLYWYRQTLGQGPEFLTYFQNEAQLEKSRLLSDRFSAERPKGSFSTLEIQRTEQGDSAMYLCASSGDRSYEQYFGPGTRLTVT.

The chain carries TRBV4-1 and TRBJ1-1; unclear D gene. Germline CDR1 MGHRA, CDR2 YSYEKL. This CDR3 region has 13 residues. The V end lost 4 bases, the J end lost 1 base, and 7 bases lay between the germline ends. The CDR3 region is CASSREPNTEAFF. In nucleotides, the CDR3 is TGCGCCAGCAGCCGCGAACCGAACACTGAAGCTTTCTTT.

The genes are TRBV6-5 and TRBJ2-5; D unresolved. Germline V CDR1 and CDR2: MNHEY, SVGAGI. Deletions cut 2 bases from V and 3 bases from J, with 7 bases between. This CDR3 comprises 13 residues. The CDR3 nucleotides are TGTGCCAGCAGTTACGGGCATAAAGAGACCCAGTACTTC. Its translation: CASSYGHKETQYF.

The chain is built from TRBV9 and TRBJ2-3, with D hard to call. The V end was cut by 1 base, the J end by 5 bases, with 5 bases between. In germline, CDR1 is SGDLS, CDR2 YYNGEE. CDR3 length: 12 amino acids. The CDR3 is CASSVIEDTQYF. CDR3 DNA sequence: TGTGCCAGCAGCGTAATCGAAGATACGCAGTATTTT.

V is TRBV9 and J is TRBJ2-2; TRBD2 matches 8 bases. V trimming: 0 bases; J trimming: 5 bases; junction bases outside the gene matches: 3. Germline V gene lookup returns CDR1 SGDLS and CDR2 YYNGEE. The CDR3 covers 15 residues. DNA of the CDR3: TGTGCCAGCAGCGTAGCGGGGGGGTATACCGGGGAGCTGTTTTTT. Translation: CASSVAGGYTGELFF. The full variable domain, rest sourced from reference TRBV9 and TRBJ2-2, is DSGVTQTPKHLITATGQRVTLRCSPRSGDLSVYWYQQSLDQGLQFLIQYYNGEERAKGNILERFSAQQFPDLHSELNLSSLELGDSALYFCASSVAGGYTGELFFGEGSRLTVL.

In its sample, this clone was seen once. The rearrangement joins TRBV4-3 to TRBJ2-5; 9 bases map to TRBD2. In germline, CDR1 is LGHNA, CDR2 YSLEER. Trimming cost V 0 bases and J 1 base; bases outside gene matches: 12. The CDR3 runs to 19 residues. DNA of the CDR3: TGCGCCAGCAGCCAAGAGATACTAGCGGGTGCACGCCTCCAAGAGACCCAGTACTTC. Protein product: CASSQEILAGARLQETQYF.

This sequence joins TRBV29-1 and TRBJ1-1; D uncertain. CDR3 length: 13 amino acids. With 7 bases removed from V and 6 bases from J, the gap between germline ends came to 18 bases. The germline gives CDR1 SQVTM, CDR2 ANQGSEA. This chain's CDR3 is CSAQADLSAEAFF. CDR3 nucleotide sequence: TGCAGCGCCCAAGCCGACTTGAGCGCTGAAGCTTTCTTT.

The sample holds one count of this clone. CDR3 sequence reads: CASSLGWTGGYEQYF. As DNA, the CDR3 is TGTGCCAGCAGCTTAGGATGGACAGGGGGCTACGAGCAGTACTTC. This rearrangement joins TRBV11-2 to TRBJ2-7, with 10 bases aligning to TRBD1. V shed 1 base, J shed 3 bases, and the junction held 3 bases outside the gene matches. In germline, CDR1 is SGHAT, CDR2 FQNNGV. The CDR3 contains 15 residues.

The chain joins TRBV5-4 to TRBJ2-7; D might be TRBD1 (6 bases). The CDR3 loop spans 14 amino acids. V was shortened by 1 base and J by 6 bases, with 14 bases between the two germline ends. From germline, CDR1 is SGHNT and CDR2 YYREEE (reference sequence). The CDR3 reads CASSLNWGHGEQYF. CDR3 coding DNA: TGTGCCAGCAGCTTGAATTGGGGGCACGGCGAGCAGTACTTC.

The chain carries TRBV27 and TRBJ2-5; possibly TRBD1 for D (5 bases). V lost 8 bases, J lost 5 bases, and 15 bases lay in between. This CDR3 comprises 13 residues. Germline V gene data show CDR1 as MNHEY and CDR2 as SMNVEV (reference sequence). For the CDR3, the DNA is TGTGCCAGCGGGGCCCTTGTTGGGGAGACCCAGTACTTC. Translating gives CASGALVGETQYF.

This sequence joins TRBV10-2 and TRBJ2-5, with 10 nucleotides matching TRBD1. Germline V gives CDR1 WSHSY, CDR2 SAAADI. With V trimmed by 6 bases and J by 3 bases, 7 bases remained unmatched. The CDR3 runs to 15 residues. The CDR3 region is CASRDRGVVKETQYF. The DNA for the CDR3 is TGCGCCAGCAGGGACAGGGGGGTGGTGAAAGAGACCCAGTACTTC.